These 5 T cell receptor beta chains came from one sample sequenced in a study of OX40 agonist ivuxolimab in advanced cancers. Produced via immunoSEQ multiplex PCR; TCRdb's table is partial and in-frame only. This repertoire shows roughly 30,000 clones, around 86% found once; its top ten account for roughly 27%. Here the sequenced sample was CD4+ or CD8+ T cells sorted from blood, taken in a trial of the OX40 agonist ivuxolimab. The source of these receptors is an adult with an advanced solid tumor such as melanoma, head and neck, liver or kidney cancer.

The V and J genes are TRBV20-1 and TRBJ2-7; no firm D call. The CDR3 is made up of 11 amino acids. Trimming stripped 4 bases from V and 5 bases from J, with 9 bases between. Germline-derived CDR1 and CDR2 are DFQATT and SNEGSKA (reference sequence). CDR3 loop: CSANLVDEQYF. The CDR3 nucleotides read TGCAGTGCTAACCTTGTGGACGAGCAGTACTTC.

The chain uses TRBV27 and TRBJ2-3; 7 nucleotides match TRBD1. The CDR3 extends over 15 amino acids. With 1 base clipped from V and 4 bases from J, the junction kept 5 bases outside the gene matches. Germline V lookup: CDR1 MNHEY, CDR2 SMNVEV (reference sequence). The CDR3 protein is CASSLLTGLADTQYF. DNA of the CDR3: TGTGCCAGCAGTTTATTGACAGGGTTGGCAGATACGCAGTATTTT.

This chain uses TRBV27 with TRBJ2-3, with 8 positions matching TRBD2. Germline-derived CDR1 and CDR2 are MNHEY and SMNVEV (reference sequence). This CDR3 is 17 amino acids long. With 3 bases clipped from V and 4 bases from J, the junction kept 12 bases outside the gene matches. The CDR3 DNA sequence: TGTGCCAGCAGTTTTATAGAGAGTAGCGGGGCGGCAGATACGCAGTATTTT. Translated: CASSFIESSGAADTQYF.

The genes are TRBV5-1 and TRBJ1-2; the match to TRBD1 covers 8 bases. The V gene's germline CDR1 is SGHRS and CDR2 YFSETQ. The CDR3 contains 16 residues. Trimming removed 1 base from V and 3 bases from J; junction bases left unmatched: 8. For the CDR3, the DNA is TGCGCCAGCAGCTTGAAAGCTCTGGGACAGGACTATGGCTACACCTTC. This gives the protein CASSLKALGQDYGYTF.

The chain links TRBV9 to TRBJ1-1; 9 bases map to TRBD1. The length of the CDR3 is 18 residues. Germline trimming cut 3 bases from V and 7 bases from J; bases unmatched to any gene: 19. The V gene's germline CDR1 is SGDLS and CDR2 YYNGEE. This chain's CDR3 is CASSEPKAGTGRGGEAFF. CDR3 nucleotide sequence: TGTGCCAGCAGCGAACCCAAGGCCGGGACAGGGAGAGGGGGTGAAGCTTTCTTT.